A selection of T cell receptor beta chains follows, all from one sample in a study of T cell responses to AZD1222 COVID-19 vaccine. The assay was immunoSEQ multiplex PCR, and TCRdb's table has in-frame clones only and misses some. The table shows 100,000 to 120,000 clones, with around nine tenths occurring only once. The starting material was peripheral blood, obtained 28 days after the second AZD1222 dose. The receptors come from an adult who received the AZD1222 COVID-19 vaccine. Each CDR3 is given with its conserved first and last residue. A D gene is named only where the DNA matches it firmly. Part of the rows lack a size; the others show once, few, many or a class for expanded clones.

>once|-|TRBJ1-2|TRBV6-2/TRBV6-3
TGTGCCAGCAGTTATAGGAGGGACGCCGTTTTGGGGGGCTACACCTTC
CASSYRRDAVLGGYTF
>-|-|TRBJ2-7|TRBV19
TGTGCCAGTAGTTTGGCAGGCTACGAGCAGTACTTC
CASSLAGYEQYF
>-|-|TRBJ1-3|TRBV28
TGTTCTAGCACAAGCCAGAGTACTGGAAACACCATATATTTT
CSSTSQSTGNTIYF
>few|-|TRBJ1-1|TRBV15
TGTGCCACCAGCAGAGATTTGGGGATGACGGGCAGCACTGAAGCTTTCTTT
CATSRDLGMTGSTEAFF
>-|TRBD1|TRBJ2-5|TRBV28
TGTGCCAGCAGACCACGCAGGGGGCGAGAGACCCAGTACTTC
CASRPRRGRETQYF
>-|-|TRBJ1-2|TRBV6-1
TGTGCCAGCAGTGAAGGTCCCGCCAGGGGTGGTGATGGCTACACCTTC
CASSEGPARGGDGYTF
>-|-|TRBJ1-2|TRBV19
TGTGCCAGTAGTATCCCCCCCCTGGGGGGCAATGGCTACACCTTC
CASSIPPLGGNGYTF
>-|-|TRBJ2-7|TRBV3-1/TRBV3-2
TGTGCCAGCAGCCAACAAACCCGCGGTGAGCAGTACTTC
CASSQQTRGEQYF
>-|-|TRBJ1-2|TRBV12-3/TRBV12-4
TGTGCCAGCAGTTTAAGTGTTAGTGGCCACACCTTC
CASSLSVSGHTF
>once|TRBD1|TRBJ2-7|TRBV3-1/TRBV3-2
TGTGCCAGCAGCCGACAGGGGGCTTACGAGCAGTACTTC
CASSRQGAYEQYF
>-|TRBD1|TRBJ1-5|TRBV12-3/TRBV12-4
TGTGCCAGCAGGGGACAGCCCAATCAGCCCCAGCATTTT
CASRGQPNQPQHF
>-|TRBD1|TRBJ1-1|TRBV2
TGTGCCAGCAGTGAACAGGGGGCGGGGGACACTGAAGCTTTCTTT
CASSEQGAGDTEAFF
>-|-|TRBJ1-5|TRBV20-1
TGCGGGGGGCCCCATCAGCCCCAGCATTTT
CGGPHQPQHF
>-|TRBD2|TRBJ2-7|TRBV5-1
TGCGCCAGCAGCCCAGGGACTAGCAGCTACGAGCAGTACTTC
CASSPGTSSYEQYF
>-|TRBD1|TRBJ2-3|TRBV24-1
TGTGCCACCAGTAAAGGGGGCCGGACAGATACGCAGTATTTT
CATSKGGRTDTQYF
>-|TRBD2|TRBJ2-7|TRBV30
TGTGCCTGGAGTGCCTTGTCCGGACTAGCGGGAGATGAGCAGTACTTC
CAWSALSGLAGDEQYF
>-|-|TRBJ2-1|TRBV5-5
TGTGCCAGCAGCCTGGACCTATACAATGAGCAGTTCTTC
CASSLDLYNEQFF
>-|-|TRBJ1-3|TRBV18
TGTGCCAGCTCACCGCGGACAGACTCTGGAAACACCATATATTTT
CASSPRTDSGNTIYF
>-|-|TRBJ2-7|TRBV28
TGTGCCAGCAGTCTTCCCGGGTCATACGAGCAGTACTTC
CASSLPGSYEQYF
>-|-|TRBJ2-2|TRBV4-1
TGCGCCAGCAGCCAAGTGGGTAAGGCCGGGGAGCTGTTTTTT
CASSQVGKAGELFF
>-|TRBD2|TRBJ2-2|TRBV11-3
TGTGCCAGCAGCCGAGGGACTAGCGGGGGGGCCGTCGGGGAGCTGTTTTTT
CASSRGTSGGAVGELFF
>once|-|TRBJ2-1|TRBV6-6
TGTGCCAGCCTCCGGGACGACAATGAGCAGTTCTTC
CASLRDDNEQFF
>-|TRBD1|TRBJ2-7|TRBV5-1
TGCGCCAGCAGCTTGGCAGGGGGCCTCTACGAGCAGTACTTC
CASSLAGGLYEQYF
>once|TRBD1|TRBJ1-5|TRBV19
TGTGCCAGTAGTATGGGGTCTCGTGACAGGGCCCAGCCCCAGCATTTT
CASSMGSRDRAQPQHF